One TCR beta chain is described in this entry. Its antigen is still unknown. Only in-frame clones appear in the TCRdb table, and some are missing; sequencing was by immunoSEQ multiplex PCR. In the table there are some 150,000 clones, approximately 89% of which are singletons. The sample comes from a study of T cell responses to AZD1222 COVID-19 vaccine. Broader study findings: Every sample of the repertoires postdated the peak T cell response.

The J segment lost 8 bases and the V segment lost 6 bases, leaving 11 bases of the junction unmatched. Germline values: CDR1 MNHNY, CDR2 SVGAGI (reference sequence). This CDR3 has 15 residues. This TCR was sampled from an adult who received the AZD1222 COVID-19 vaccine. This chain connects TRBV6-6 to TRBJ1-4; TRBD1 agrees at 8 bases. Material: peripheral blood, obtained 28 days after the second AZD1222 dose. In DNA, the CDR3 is TGTGCCAGCAGCAACCCCGGGACAGGAGTGGAAAAACTGTTTTTT. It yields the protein CASSNPGTGVEKLFF.